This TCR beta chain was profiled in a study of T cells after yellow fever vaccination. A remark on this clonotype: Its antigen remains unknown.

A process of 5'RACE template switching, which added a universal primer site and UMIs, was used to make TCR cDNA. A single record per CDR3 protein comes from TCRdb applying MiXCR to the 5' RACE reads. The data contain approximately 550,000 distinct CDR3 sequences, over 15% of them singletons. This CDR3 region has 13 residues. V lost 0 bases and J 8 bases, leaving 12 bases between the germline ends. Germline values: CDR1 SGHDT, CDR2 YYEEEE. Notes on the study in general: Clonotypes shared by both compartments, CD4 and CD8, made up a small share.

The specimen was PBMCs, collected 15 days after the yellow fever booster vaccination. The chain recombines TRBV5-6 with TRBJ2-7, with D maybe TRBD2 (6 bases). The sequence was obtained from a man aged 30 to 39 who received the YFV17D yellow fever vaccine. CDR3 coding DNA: TGTGCCAGCAGCTTGGGGACTATCCTCCAGCAGTACTTC. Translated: CASSLGTILQQYF.